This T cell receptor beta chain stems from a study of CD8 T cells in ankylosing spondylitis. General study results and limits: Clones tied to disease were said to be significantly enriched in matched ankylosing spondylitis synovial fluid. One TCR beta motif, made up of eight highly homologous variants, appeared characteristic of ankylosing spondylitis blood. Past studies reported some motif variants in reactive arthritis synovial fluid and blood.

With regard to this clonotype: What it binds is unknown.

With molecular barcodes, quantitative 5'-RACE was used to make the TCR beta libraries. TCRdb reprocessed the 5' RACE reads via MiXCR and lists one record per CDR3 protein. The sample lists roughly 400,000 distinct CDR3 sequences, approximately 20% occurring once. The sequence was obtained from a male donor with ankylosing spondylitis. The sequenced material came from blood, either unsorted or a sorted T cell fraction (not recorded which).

The CDR3: CSVGTGGFYEQYF. For the CDR3, the DNA is TGCAGTGTTGGGACAGGGGGCTTCTACGAGCAGTACTTC. This chain links TRBV20-1 with TRBJ2-7; 12 bases are shared with TRBD1. Trimming removed 7 bases from V and 3 bases from J; junction bases left unmatched: 4. The CDR3 contains 13 residues. The germline CDR1 and CDR2 sequences are DFQATT and SNEGSKA (reference sequence).